These 21 T cell receptor beta chains originate from one sample sequenced in a study of blood T cells in healthy people across ages. Primed by a sample-barcoded 5' primer and a J-beta primer mix, a second PCR proceeded for roughly 6 to 12 cycles. Via MiXCR, TCRdb re-called the 5' RACE reads, giving one row per CDR3 protein. The sample carries 550,000 to 700,000 distinct CDR3 sequences, 27% recorded once. Specimen: blood. These receptor sequences come from a woman aged 70-85 years in good health.

This clonotype was counted a single time. This chain links TRBV5-1 with TRBJ1-4; tentatively, D is TRBD1 (6 bases). V lost 2 bases, J lost 4 bases, and 12 bases lay in between. This CDR3 region has 15 residues. Per germline, CDR1 SGHRS and CDR2 YFSETQ. In nucleotides, the CDR3 is TGCGCCAGCAGCTTTAAAAAGGGGGTTAATGAAAAACTGTTTTTT. Encoded protein: CASSFKKGVNEKLFF.

V is TRBV20-1 and J is TRBJ2-3; TRBD2 matches 10 bases. V shed 1 base, J shed 4 bases, and the junction held 5 bases outside the gene matches. Looked up from germline, CDR1 is DFQATT and CDR2 is SNEGSKA (reference sequence). The CDR3 contains 15 residues. DNA of the CDR3: TGCAGTGCTAGAGTCTTTAGCGGGGGGTCAGATACGCAGTATTTT. The encoded protein is CSARVFSGGSDTQYF.

This clonotype has only a few counts. The rearrangement links TRBV29-1 to TRBJ1-5; D may be TRBD1 (6 bases). CDR3 length: 13 residues. CDR1 is SQVTM and CDR2 is ANQGSEA in the germline V gene. The germline V and J ends were trimmed by 6 bases and 0 bases, with 9 bases remaining between them. The CDR3 region has the DNA TGCAGCGTGAAACAGGGTAGCAATCAGCCCCAGCATTTT. Amino acids: CSVKQGSNQPQHF. The variable domain in full, with the rest retrieved from reference TRBV29-1 and TRBJ1-5, is SAVISQKPSRDICQRGTSLTIQCQVDSQVTMMFWYRQQPGQSLTLIATANQGSEATYESGFVIDKFPISRPNLTFSTLTVSNMSPEDSSIYLCSVKQGSNQPQHFGDGTRLSIL.

The chain carries TRBV5-5 and TRBJ1-2, with 12 bases fitting TRBD1. The CDR3 has 19 amino acids. Losses at the gene ends were 3 bases for V and 0 bases for J; bases not matched to a gene: 12. Looked up from germline, CDR1 is SGHKS and CDR2 is YYEKEE (reference sequence). The CDR3 DNA reads TGTGCCAGCAGCTCCTTACCCGGGACAGGGGGCCCAGCTAACTATGGCTACACCTTC. Translating gives CASSSLPGTGGPANYGYTF.

The chain joins TRBV20-1 to TRBJ2-3; tentative D call: TRBD2 (5 bases). CDR1 and CDR2 from the germline V gene are DFQATT and SNEGSKA (reference sequence). This CDR3 has 15 amino acids. V lost 3 bases to trimming and J lost 0 bases, with 13 bases between them. CDR3 sequence: CSASRSAASTDTQYF. The CDR3 DNA is TGCAGTGCTAGTCGATCAGCGGCTAGCACAGATACGCAGTATTTT.

This chain joins TRBV20-1 and TRBJ2-7, with 8 bases identical to TRBD1. V shed 3 bases and J 0 bases; nucleotides not matched to a gene: 7. This CDR3 has 15 amino acids. Germline CDR1 and CDR2: DFQATT and SNEGSKA (reference sequence). CDR3 sequence reads: CSARAGTGLSYEQYF. The CDR3 DNA is TGCAGTGCTAGGGCCGGGACAGGACTCTCCTACGAGCAGTACTTC.

A few counts support this clonotype. The rearrangement links TRBV2 to TRBJ1-5; D not certain. Germline CDR1 and CDR2: SNHLY and FYNNEI. V shed 1 base and J shed 5 bases, with 9 bases lying between them. This CDR3 is built from 14 residues. CDR3 nucleotides: TGTGCCAGCAGTGAAGGGATGGACTATCAGCCCCAGCATTTT. This codes for CASSEGMDYQPQHF.

This sequence joins TRBV2 and TRBJ2-2; 7 nucleotides match TRBD1. Germline loops: CDR1 SNHLY, CDR2 FYNNEI. The V and J ends lost 3 bases and 12 bases, in that order; junction bases with no gene match: 7. The CDR3 contains 13 residues. The chain's CDR3 is CASSENPGQKLFF. Written as DNA, the CDR3 is TGTGCCAGCAGTGAGAACCCGGGACAGAAGCTGTTTTTT.

DNA for the CDR3: TGCAGTGCTACTAGCGACAGGAGAGATGAGCAGTTCTTC. This sequence encodes CSATSDRRDEQFF. The chain joins TRBV20-1 to TRBJ2-1; either TRBD1 or TRBD2 may fit D (6 bases each). Trimming removed 4 bases at V and 8 bases at J, with 15 bases between. The germline V gene encodes CDR1 DFQATT and CDR2 SNEGSKA (reference sequence). This CDR3 comprises 13 residues.

This clonotype was observed a few times. The rearrangement uses TRBV5-6 and TRBJ2-5; 8 bases fit TRBD1. Gene TRBJ2-7 matches the end of the DNA better, so the J call may be wrong. The CDR3 totals 15 residues. Germline assignment: CDR1 SGHDT and CDR2 YYEEEE. CDR3: CASSLTGTGVYEQYF. For the CDR3, the DNA is TGTGCCAGCAGCTTGACCGGGACAGGAGTCTACGAGCAGTACTTC.

The chain has TRBV2 and TRBJ2-7; 10 bases agree with TRBD2. The CDR3 contains 14 residues. Germline CDR1 reads SNHLY; CDR2 reads FYNNEI. J gave up 7 bases and V 3 bases, and 6 bases lay outside the gene matches. The CDR3 bases are TGTGCCAGCAGTGATAGCGGGGGGACGTATGAGCAGTACTTC. Its translation is CASSDSGGTYEQYF.

This clonotype showed up just a few times. The chain combines TRBV4-3 with TRBJ2-7; possible D gene TRBD1, 5 bases. Germline-derived CDR1 and CDR2 are LGHNA and YSLEER. The CDR3 consists of 14 residues. V lost 1 base, J lost 2 bases, and 9 bases lay in between. The CDR3 sequence is CASSQAQGPYEQYF. The DNA of the CDR3 is TGCGCCAGCAGCCAAGCTCAGGGTCCCTACGAGCAGTACTTC.

This sequence joins TRBV12-3 or TRBV12-4 and TRBJ1-2; 8 bases align to TRBD1. The CDR3 loop spans 17 amino acids. The V gene end was trimmed by 7 bases and the J gene end by 4 bases; junction bases not matched to a gene: 17. The CDR3 nucleotides read TGTGCCAGCACTTCCGGAAGTAGACAGGGGTCCTTCTATGGCTACACCTTC. It yields the protein CASTSGSRQGSFYGYTF.

This clonotype occurred a few times. The rearrangement links TRBV27 to TRBJ1-1, with D possibly matching TRBD1 (5 bases). CDR1 is MNHEY, CDR2 SMNVEV, per germline (reference sequence). This CDR3 region has 13 residues. V shed 8 bases and J shed 3 bases, with 13 bases lying between them. As DNA, the CDR3 is TGTGCCAGCGGCAGGGTGGTGGACACTGAAGCTTTCTTT. It is translated as CASGRVVDTEAFF.

V gene TRBV6-6 combines with J gene TRBJ1-2; no reliable D call. Germline lookup yields CDR1 MNHNY and CDR2 SVGAGI (reference sequence). The CDR3 length is 14 residues. Trimming removed 5 bases from V and 4 bases from J, with 14 bases in between. CDR3 sequence reads: CASSTALVAYGYTF. CDR3 DNA: TGTGCCAGCAGTACTGCTTTAGTGGCCTATGGCTACACCTTC.

The chain has TRBV27 and TRBJ2-1, with 9 positions matching TRBD1. Germline V gene sequence: CDR1 MNHEY, CDR2 SMNVEV (reference sequence). CDR3 length: 12 residues. The trim removed 4 bases at V and 12 bases at J, leaving 4 bases unmatched. The CDR3 is CASSSYRGRQFF. DNA for the CDR3: TGTGCCAGCAGTTCATACAGGGGGCGGCAGTTCTTC.

The chain couples TRBV16 to TRBJ1-4, with TRBD1 as a possible D gene (5 bases). Per the germline V gene, CDR1 is KGHSY and CDR2 is FQNENV. With 4 bases removed from V and 7 bases from J, the gap between germline ends came to 13 bases. CDR3 size: 14 residues. CDR3 amino acids: CASSLSGISEKLFF. For the CDR3, the DNA is TGTGCCAGCAGCCTCTCAGGGATTTCTGAAAAACTGTTTTTT.

The table lists this clonotype with many counts. The chain joins TRBV2 to TRBJ2-5; D is unclear. Trimming took 6 bases from V and 0 from J, leaving 5 bases between them. This CDR3 region has 12 residues. The V gene's germline CDR1 is SNHLY and CDR2 FYNNEI. The CDR3, as DNA: TGTGCCAGCAGATCCGACCAAGAGACCCAGTACTTC. This codes for CASRSDQETQYF.

This clonotype showed up just a few times. This chain joins TRBV7-2 and TRBJ1-6; D gene ambiguous. V was trimmed by 2 bases and J by 9 bases, leaving 11 bases between them. The CDR3 has 14 residues. The germline CDR1 and CDR2 sequences are SGHTA and FQGNSA. The CDR3 region is CASSLLRDSSPLHF. CDR3 nucleotide sequence: TGTGCCAGCAGCTTACTCAGAGATAGTTCACCCCTCCACTTT.

The V gene is TRBV4-2, the J gene TRBJ1-4; TRBD1 is a possible D gene (5 bases). V was shortened by 3 bases and J by 3 bases, with 11 bases between the two germline ends. Germline CDR1 is LGHNA and CDR2 is YNFKEQ. This CDR3 comprises 15 residues. This CDR3 reads CASSQNRGANEKLFF. CDR3 sequence (DNA): TGTGCCAGCAGCCAGAATCGGGGGGCTAATGAAAAACTGTTTTTT.

This clonotype occurred a few times. This chain connects TRBV4-2 to TRBJ2-7; 9 positions agree with TRBD2. The CDR3 runs 14 residues. J gave up 4 bases and V 2 bases, and 3 bases lay outside the gene matches. The V gene's germline CDR1 is LGHNA and CDR2 YNFKEQ. CDR3 coding DNA: TGTGCCAGCAGCCAACTAGCGGGAAGGTACGAGCAGTACTTC. Translated, it gives CASSQLAGRYEQYF.